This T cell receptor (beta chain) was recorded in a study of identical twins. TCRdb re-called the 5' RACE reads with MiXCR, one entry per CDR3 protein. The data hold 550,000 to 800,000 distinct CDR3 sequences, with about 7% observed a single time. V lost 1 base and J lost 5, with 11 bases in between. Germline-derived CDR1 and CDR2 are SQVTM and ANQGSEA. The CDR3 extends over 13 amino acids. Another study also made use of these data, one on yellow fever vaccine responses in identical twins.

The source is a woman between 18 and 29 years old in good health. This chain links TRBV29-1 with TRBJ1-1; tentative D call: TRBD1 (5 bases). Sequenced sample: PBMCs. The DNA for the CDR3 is TGCAGCGTTGAAGTCCCAGGGCGTACTGAAGCTTTCTTT. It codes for CSVEVPGRTEAFF. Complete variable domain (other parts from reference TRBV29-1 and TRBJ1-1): SAVISQKPSRDICQRGTSLTIQCQVDSQVTMMFWYRQQPGQSLTLIATANQGSEATYESGFVIDKFPISRPNLTFSTLTVSNMSPEDSSIYLCSVEVPGRTEAFFGQGTRLTVV.